Below, one T cell receptor beta chain is given with its context. Its binding antigen is unknown. Per-nucleotide qualities are absent, and no much larger clonotype sits a single base away. This specimen belongs to a study of blood T cell repertoires in COVID-19 (TCRdb year 2020). Study-level background: Samples covering the acute and convalescent phases of COVID-19 were provided by collaborators in the United States, Italy and Spain. The prospective study material was composed of cDNA or gDNA derived from T cells, B-cell-depleted T cells, or PBMCs. The dataset comprised deeply sampled blood TCRbeta repertoires from subjects exposed to, actively infected with, or recovered from COVID-19. The repertoires were made available in a free public database intended to serve as a resource for research on the immune response to SARS-CoV-2. Samples came from the ongoing ImmuneRACE study (first 160 participants) plus 1,254 subjects from 6 global collaborators. A de-identified subject ID, COVID-19 status, age in years and sex were almost always included in the sample metadata. Where available, HLA class I and class II types were taken from metadata supplied by the sample provider and were not determined by assay-based typing. The paper's findings and limits, for the study overall: Clinical and demographic metadata were provided uncurated, with the amount varying by source and participant.

Sequences MDHEN (CDR1) and SYDVKM (CDR2) are obtained from the germline V gene. From the cysteine up to the phenylalanine, the CDR3 has a length of 19 residues. Kept here is only the CDR3 DNA, which spans 57 bases and is read in frame from base 1. V is cut back by 7 bases and J by 0 bases, with 17 bases in the junction unmatched. At one collaborating source in Seattle, patients were enrolled during active infection and were followed longitudinally through the course of disease. The collaborating institutions used their own protocols to collect whole blood in K2EDTA tubes. Collaborator samples were shipped for TCRbeta analysis as frozen whole blood, isolated PBMCs, or DNA extracted from either sample type. TCRbeta CDR3 regions were amplified from genomic DNA using the immunoSEQ Assay, a bias-controlled multiplex PCR. The authors' analysis ran thus. Within the assay, amplification of reference gene primers was used to estimate how many nucleated cells each sample contained. Sequence reads were collapsed and filtered to measure the absolute abundance of every unique TCRbeta CDR3 rearrangement. Productive Simpson clonality was computed per sample as the square root of Simpson's diversity index over productive rearrangements. In its TCRdb copy, this immuneACCESS table keeps in-frame sequences only and misses some clones. Where compared with another copy, unresolved V genes explain less than half of these, and the others have no known cause. V, J and clone size were drawn from that table, and D and trimming were deduced from the DNA. The sample table contains about 370,000 clones; only one count was recorded for about 89% of them. The ten largest clones take up less than 3.5% of the sample.

The rearrangement combines TRBV28 with TRBJ2-4; 8 bases in the junction line up with TRBD1. The receptor comes from a woman in her twenties or thirties with COVID-19, enrolled during active disease. Sequenced input: peripheral blood. CDR3 region: CASTSGQGLSTLAKNIQYF. The base sequence is TGTGCCAGCACCTCCGGACAGGGCCTTTCTACTCTAGCCAAAAACATTCAGTACTTC.